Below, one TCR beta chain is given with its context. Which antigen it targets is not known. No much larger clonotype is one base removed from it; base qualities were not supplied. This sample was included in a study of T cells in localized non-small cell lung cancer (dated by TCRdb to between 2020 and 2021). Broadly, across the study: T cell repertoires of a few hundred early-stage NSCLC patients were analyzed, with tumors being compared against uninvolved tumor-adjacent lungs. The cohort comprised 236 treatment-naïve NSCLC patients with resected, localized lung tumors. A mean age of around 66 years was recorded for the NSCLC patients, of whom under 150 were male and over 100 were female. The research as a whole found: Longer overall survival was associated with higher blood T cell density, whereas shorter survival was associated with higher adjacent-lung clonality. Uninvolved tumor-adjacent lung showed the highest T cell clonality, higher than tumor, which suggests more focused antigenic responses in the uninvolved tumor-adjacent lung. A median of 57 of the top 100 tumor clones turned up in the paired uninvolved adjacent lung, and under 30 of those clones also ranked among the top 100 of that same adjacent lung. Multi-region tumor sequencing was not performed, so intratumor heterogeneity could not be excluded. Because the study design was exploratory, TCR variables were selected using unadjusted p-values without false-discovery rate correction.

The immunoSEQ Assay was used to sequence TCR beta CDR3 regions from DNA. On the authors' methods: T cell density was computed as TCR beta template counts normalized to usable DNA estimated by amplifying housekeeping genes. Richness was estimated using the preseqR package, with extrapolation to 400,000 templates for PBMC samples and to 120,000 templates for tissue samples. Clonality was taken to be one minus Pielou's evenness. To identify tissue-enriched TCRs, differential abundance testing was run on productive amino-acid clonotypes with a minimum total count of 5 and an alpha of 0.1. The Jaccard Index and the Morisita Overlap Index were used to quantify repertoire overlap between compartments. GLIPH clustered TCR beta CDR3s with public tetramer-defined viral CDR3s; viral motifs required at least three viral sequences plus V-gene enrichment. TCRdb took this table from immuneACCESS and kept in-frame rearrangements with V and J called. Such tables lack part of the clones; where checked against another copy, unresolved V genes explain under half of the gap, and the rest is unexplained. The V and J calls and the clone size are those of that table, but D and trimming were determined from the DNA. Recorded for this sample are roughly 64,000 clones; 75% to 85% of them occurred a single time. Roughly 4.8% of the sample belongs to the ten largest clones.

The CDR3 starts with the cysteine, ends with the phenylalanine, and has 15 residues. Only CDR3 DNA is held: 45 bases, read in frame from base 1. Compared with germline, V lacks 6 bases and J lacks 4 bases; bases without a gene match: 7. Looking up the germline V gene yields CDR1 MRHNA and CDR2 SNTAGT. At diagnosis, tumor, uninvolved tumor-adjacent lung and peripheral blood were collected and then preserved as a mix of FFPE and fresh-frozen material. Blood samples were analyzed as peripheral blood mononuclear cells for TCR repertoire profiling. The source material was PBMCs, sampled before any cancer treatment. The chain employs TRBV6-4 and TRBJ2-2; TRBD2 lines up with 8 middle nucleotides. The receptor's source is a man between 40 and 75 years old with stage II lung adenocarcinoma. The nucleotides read TGTGCCAGCAGCGCCACTAGCGGACTCACCGGGGAGCTGTTTTTT. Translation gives CASSATSGLTGELFF.